Listed below are T cell receptor beta chains from one sample, sequenced in a study of CD8+CD57+ T cells in acquired aplastic anemia. TCRdb re-derived calls from the reads in MiXCR, one entry per CDR3 protein. The table records more than 95,000 distinct CDR3 sequences, almost 40% of them present only once. Sequenced input: sorted CD4+, CD8+, or CD8+CD57+ T cells (not recorded which) from PBMCs. All receptors derive from a human donor with aplastic anemia. CDR3s include the opening cysteine and the closing phenylalanine or tryptophan. Each record gives: J gene, D gene, clone size, V gene, CDR3 DNA, CDR3 protein. The D gene is left open where the match is weak. Size values are once, few and many counts, or a class for expanded clones, and some rows have none.

TRBJ1-6,-,many,TRBV7-8,TGTGCCAGCAGCTTAGAGGCCATCTCCTCACCCCTCCACTTT,CASSLEAISSPLHF
TRBJ1-2,-,few,TRBV24-1,TGTGCCACCAGTGATTTGCAAGGGGATCGTGGCTACACCTTC,CATSDLQGDRGYTF
TRBJ2-1,-,-,TRBV18,TGTGCCAGCTCAAACGTCCACGGGAGCTCCTACAATGAGCAGTTCTTC,CASSNVHGSSYNEQFF
TRBJ2-7,-,few,TRBV27,TGTGCCAGCAGTTTATCTTACAGAGCCTACGAGCAGTACTTC,CASSLSYRAYEQYF
TRBJ2-3,TRBD2,once,TRBV15,TGTGCCACCAGCAGTGGACTAGCGGGGCACCGAGATACGCAGTATTTT,CATSSGLAGHRDTQYF
TRBJ2-3,-,many,TRBV5-8,TGTGCCAGCAGCTTGGTGGCAGTAAGAACAGATACGCAGTATTTT,CASSLVAVRTDTQYF
TRBJ2-1,-,-,TRBV4-3,TGCGCCAGCAGCCAAGAGGGAAGGGGGGAGCAGTTCTTC,CASSQEGRGEQFF
TRBJ2-3,-,many,TRBV15,TGTGCCACCAGCAGACCTCTCGGGGCTTACACAGATACGCAGTATTTT,CATSRPLGAYTDTQYF
TRBJ2-5,-,-,TRBV5-4,TGTGCCAGCAGCCGTACCGGGAGCCAAGAGACCCAGTACTTC,CASSRTGSQETQYF
TRBJ2-7,-,-,TRBV4-1,TGCGCCAGCAGCCTACAGAGGCTCGCGAAAGGGACCTACGAGCAGTACTTC,CASSLQRLAKGTYEQYF
TRBJ1-1,-,-,TRBV7-2,TGTGCCAGCAGCCCCCTCACTAGGAACACTGAAGCTTTCTTT,CASSPLTRNTEAFF
TRBJ2-7,TRBD1,many,TRBV20-1,TGCAGTGCTAAACAGGGGGGTCGCGAGCAGTACTTC,CSAKQGGREQYF
TRBJ1-5,-,few,TRBV7-2,TGTGCCAGCAGTTCTCAAAGGGGGGGCTCTCAGCCCCAGCATTTT,CASSSQRGGSQPQHF
TRBJ1-5,-,few,TRBV6-5,TGTGCCAGCAGTTATGTTAGGGGAGGTAATCAGCCCCAGCATTTT,CASSYVRGGNQPQHF
TRBJ1-5,-,-,TRBV5-8,TGTGCCAGCAGCCAAGAAGGGGCTCGGCCCCAGCATTTT,CASSQEGARPQHF
TRBJ2-7,-,once,TRBV10-3,TGCGCCATCAGTGAGCCTGGGGACACCTACGAGCGGTACTTC,CAISEPGDTYERYF
TRBJ1-1,-,-,TRBV3-1,TGTGCCAGCAGCCAAGTAGGCGGGAGGACTGAAGCTTTCTTT,CASSQVGGRTEAFF
TRBJ2-5,TRBD2,-,TRBV5-8,TGTGCCAGCAGTTATGGGGGGGGACCGGGAGAGACCCAGTACTTC,CASSYGGGPGETQYF
TRBJ2-1,-,many,TRBV7-9,TGTGCCAGCAGCTTGGCGAATGAGCAATTCTTC,CASSLANEQFF
TRBJ1-4,-,few,TRBV30,TGTGCCTGGACCAGAAACCGACAGCGTCGGTCTCTAATGGAACTGTTTTTT,CAWTRNRQRRSLMELFF
TRBJ1-6,-,many,TRBV4-1,TGCGCCAGCAGCCAAGAATTGTACAGAAATAATTCACCCCTCCACTTT,CASSQELYRNNSPLHF
TRBJ1-5,-,many,TRBV6-1,TGTGCCAGCAGTGGGGGACCCCGAAATCAGCCCCAGCATTTT,CASSGGPRNQPQHF
TRBJ2-7,TRBD1,few,TRBV18,TGTGCCAGCTCACCATTCGGACAGGGGGCCGGTGAGCAGTACTTC,CASSPFGQGAGEQYF
TRBJ2-3,TRBD2,-,TRBV7-6,TGTGCCAGCAGCATTACTAGCGGGAGGAAAGATACGCAGTATTTT,CASSITSGRKDTQYF
TRBJ2-3,-,-,TRBV10-3,TGTGCCATCAGTGAGAGGCAGGGTAGCACAGATACGCAGTATTTT,CAISERQGSTDTQYF
TRBJ1-6,-,many,TRBV12-3/TRBV12-4,TGTGCCAGCAGTGGACAGTCTTATTCACCCCTCCACTTT,CASSGQSYSPLHF
TRBJ2-3,TRBD2,many,TRBV24-1,TGTGCCACCAGTGAAACCGGGACTAGCCTTGTTCGCGCAGATACGCAGTATTTT,CATSETGTSLVRADTQYF
TRBJ2-5,TRBD2,many,TRBV5-1,TGCGCCAGCAGCTCCGGGACTAGCGGGGGGGCCTTAGAGACCCAGTACTTC,CASSSGTSGGALETQYF
TRBJ2-7,TRBD1,-,TRBV14,TGTGCCAGCAGCTTAGCCGACAGGGTCTCCTACGAGCAGTACTTC,CASSLADRVSYEQYF